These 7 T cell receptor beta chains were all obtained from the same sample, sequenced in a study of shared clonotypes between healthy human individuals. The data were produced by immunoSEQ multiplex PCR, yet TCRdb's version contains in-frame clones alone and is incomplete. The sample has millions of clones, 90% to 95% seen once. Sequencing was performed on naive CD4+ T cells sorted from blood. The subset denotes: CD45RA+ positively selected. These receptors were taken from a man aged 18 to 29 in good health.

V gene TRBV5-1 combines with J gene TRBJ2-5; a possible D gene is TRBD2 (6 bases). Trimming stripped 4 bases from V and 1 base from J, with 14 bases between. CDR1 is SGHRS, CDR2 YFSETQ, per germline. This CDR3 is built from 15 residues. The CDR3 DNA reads TGCGCCAGCAGCCCAATACCCGGGGGCCAAGAGACCCAGTACTTC. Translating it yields CASSPIPGGQETQYF. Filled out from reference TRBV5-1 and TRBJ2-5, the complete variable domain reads KAGVTQTPRYLIKTRGQQVTLSCSPISGHRSVSWYQQTPGQGLQFLFEYFSETQRNKGNFPGRFSGRQFSNSRSEMNVSTLELGDSALYLCASSPIPGGQETQYFGPGTRLLVL.

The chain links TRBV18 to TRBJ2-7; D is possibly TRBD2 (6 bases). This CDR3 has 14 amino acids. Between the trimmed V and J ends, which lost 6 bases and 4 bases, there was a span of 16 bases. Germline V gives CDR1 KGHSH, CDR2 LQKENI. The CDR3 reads CASSVTGGEYEQYF. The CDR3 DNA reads TGTGCCAGCTCCGTCACCGGCGGGGAATACGAGCAGTACTTC.

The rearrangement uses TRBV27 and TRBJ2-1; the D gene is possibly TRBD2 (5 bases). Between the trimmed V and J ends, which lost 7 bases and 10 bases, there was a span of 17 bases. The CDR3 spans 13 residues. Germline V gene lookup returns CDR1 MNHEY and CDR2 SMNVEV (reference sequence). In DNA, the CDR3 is TGTGCCAGCACCCTGGACTCCCTCAGCGAGCAGTTCTTC. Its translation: CASTLDSLSEQFF.

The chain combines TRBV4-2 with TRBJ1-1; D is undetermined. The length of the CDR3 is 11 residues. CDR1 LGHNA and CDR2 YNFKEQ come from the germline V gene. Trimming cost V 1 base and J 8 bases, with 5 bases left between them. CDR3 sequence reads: CASSQGIEAFF. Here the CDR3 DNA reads TGTGCCAGCAGCCAAGGGATCGAAGCTTTCTTT.

This chain's CDR3 is CASSLAALADTDTQYF. For the CDR3, the DNA is TGTGCCAGCAGCTTGGCAGCCCTAGCGGACACAGATACGCAGTATTTT. The chain is built from TRBV5-4 and TRBJ2-3, with TRBD2 identical over 7 bases. The CDR3 consists of 16 residues. CDR1 and CDR2 (germline): SGHNT, YYREEE (reference sequence). V lost 0 bases to trimming and J lost 2 bases; unmatched junction nucleotides: 6.

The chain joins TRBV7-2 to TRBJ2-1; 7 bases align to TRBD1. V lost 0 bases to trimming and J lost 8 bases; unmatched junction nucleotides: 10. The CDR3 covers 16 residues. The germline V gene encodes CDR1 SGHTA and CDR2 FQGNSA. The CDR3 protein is CASSLAKGARFHEQFF. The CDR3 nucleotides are TGTGCCAGCAGCTTAGCGAAGGGGGCGAGATTTCATGAGCAGTTCTTC. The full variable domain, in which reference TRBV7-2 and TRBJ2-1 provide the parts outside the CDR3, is GAGVSQSPSNKVTEKGKDVELRCDPISGHTALYWYRQSLGQGLEFLIYFQGNSAPDKSGLPSDRFSAERTGGSVSTLTIQRTQQEDSAVYLCASSLAKGARFHEQFFGPGTRLTVL.

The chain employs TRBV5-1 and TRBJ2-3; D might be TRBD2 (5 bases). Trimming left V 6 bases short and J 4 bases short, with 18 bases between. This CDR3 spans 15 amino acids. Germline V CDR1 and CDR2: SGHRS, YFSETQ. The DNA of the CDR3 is TGCGCCAGCAAGCCCGGGTATGTTAGCGCAGATACGCAGTATTTT. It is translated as CASKPGYVSADTQYF.